This T cell receptor (beta chain) came from a study of PD-1 blockade in classical Hodgkin lymphoma. Libraries were prepared by immunoSEQ multiplex PCR; TCRdb keeps only in-frame clonotypes and omits some of them. The sample contains approximately 17,000 clones, less than 75% of which appear only once. As to time point: cycle 4 day 1 (C4D1), after around six weeks of nivolumab. Brentuximab vedotin exposure varied, and every patient relapsed after autologous stem cell transplantation. The CDR3 runs 13 residues. CDR1 and CDR2 from the germline V gene are MNHEY and SMNVEV (reference sequence). The V end was cut by 5 bases, the J end by 7 bases, with 12 bases between.

The chain joins TRBV27 to TRBJ1-5; D is uncertain. Sequenced here: peripheral blood mononuclear cells (PBMCs), sampled before the fourth cycle of nivolumab. The TCR comes from a human donor with classical Hodgkin lymphoma. The CDR3 region is CASSQVRGQPQHF. The CDR3 DNA is TGTGCCAGCAGTCAGGTTAGAGGGCAGCCCCAGCATTTT.